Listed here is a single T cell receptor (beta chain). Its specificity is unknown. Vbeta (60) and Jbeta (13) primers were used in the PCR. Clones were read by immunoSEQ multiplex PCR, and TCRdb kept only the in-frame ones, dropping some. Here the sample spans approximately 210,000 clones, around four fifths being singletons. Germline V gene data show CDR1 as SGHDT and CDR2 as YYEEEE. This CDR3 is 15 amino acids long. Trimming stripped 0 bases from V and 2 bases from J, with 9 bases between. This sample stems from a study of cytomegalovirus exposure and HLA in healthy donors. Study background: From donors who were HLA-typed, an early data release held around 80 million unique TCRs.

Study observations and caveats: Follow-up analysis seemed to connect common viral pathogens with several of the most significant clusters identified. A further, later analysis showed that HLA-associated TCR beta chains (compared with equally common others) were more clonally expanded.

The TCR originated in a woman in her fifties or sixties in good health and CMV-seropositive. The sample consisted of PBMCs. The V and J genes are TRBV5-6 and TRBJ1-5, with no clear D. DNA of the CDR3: TGTGCCAGCAGCTTGGGAGGGTACCGCAATCAGCCCCAGCATTTT. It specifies CASSLGGYRNQPQHF.